The 21 T cell receptor beta chains below come from one sample, sequenced in a study of PD-L1 blockade in urothelial cancer. As for time point: pretreatment peripheral blood. Sequenced by immunoSEQ multiplex PCR; TCRdb stores in-frame clones only, minus some. The sample consists of around 34,000 clones, around four fifths of them appearing once. Sample: PBMCs, taken around atezolizumab (anti-PD-L1) treatment. These receptors came from a man older than 75 with urothelial cancer.

This chain uses TRBV5-4 with TRBJ1-5; a weak D match, TRBD1 (6 bases). Looked up from germline, CDR1 is SGHNT and CDR2 is YYREEE (reference sequence). Trimming removed 0 bases from V and 4 bases from J, with 11 bases in between. The CDR3 runs to 15 residues. The CDR3 nucleotides read TGTGCCAGCAGCTTGGGGGGCGGACAGAATCAGCCCCAGCATTTT. Protein sequence: CASSLGGGQNQPQHF.

The genes are TRBV30 and TRBJ1-2; weak D call: TRBD1 (5 bases). The germline gives CDR1 GTSNPN, CDR2 SVGIG (reference sequence). This CDR3 comprises 14 residues. V lost 2 bases to trimming and J lost 4 bases, with 14 bases between them. The CDR3 reads CAWSFSAGSYGYTF. As DNA, the CDR3 is TGTGCCTGGAGTTTCTCCGCAGGGTCCTATGGCTACACCTTC.

This clone occurred once. The V gene is TRBV19, the J gene TRBJ1-1; 8 nucleotides line up with TRBD1. This CDR3 is 14 amino acids long. Germline loops: CDR1 LNHDA, CDR2 SQIVND (reference sequence). J lost 5 bases, V lost 7 bases, and 9 bases had no gene match. Here the CDR3 DNA reads TGTGCCAGTAACAGGCGGACAGGGTTGACTGAAGCTTTCTTT. Protein product: CASNRRTGLTEAFF.

The gene calls are TRBV6-5 and TRBJ1-4, with D unresolved. The CDR3 length is 14 residues. V lost 4 bases and J 3 bases, leaving 9 bases between the germline ends. Per germline, CDR1 MNHEY and CDR2 SVGAGI. The CDR3 loop reads CASSSGYPNEKLFF. The CDR3 DNA is TGTGCCAGCAGTTCCGGGTACCCTAATGAAAAACTGTTTTTT.

This clone was observed a single time. J is TRBJ2-7 and V is TRBV7-2; 9 positions agree with TRBD2. Germline CDR1 and CDR2: SGHTA and FQGNSA. This CDR3 has 14 residues. Trimming cost V 5 bases and J 5 bases; bases outside gene matches: 7. As DNA, the CDR3 is TGTGCCAGCAGCGGAAGGACTAGCGACGACGAGCAGTACTTC. It translates to CASSGRTSDDEQYF.

This clone was observed a handful of times. The V gene is TRBV4-3, the J gene TRBJ2-5; 8 bases map to TRBD1. The CDR3 spans 14 residues. Germline V gene data show CDR1 as LGHNA and CDR2 as YSLEER. Unmatched junction bases numbered 5, after V lost 4 bases and J lost 4 bases. The CDR3 coding sequence is TGCGCCAGCAGCCTGCGGACAGGGCGAGAGACCCAGTACTTC. This sequence encodes CASSLRTGRETQYF.

This clone was found a few times. The J gene is TRBJ2-7, the V gene TRBV7-7, with D possibly TRBD1 on 6 matching bases. Germline V gene data show CDR1 as SSHAT and CDR2 as FNYEAQ (reference sequence). The CDR3 runs to 15 residues. Deletions cut 5 bases from V and 1 base from J, with 15 bases between. The CDR3 DNA sequence: TGTGCCAGCAGCGTCAAACAGGGAAATTCCTACGAGCAGTACTTC. The encoded protein is CASSVKQGNSYEQYF.

V is TRBV11-3 and J is TRBJ2-7; TRBD2 might be the D (6 bases). Germline assignment: CDR1 SGHNT and CDR2 YENEEA. The CDR3 loop spans 14 amino acids. The V gene lost 2 bases and the J gene lost 6 bases, with 14 bases spanning the gap. CDR3 nucleotides: TGTGCCAGCAGCTTATCCGCGGGACCAAGCGAGCAGTACTTC. It specifies CASSLSAGPSEQYF.

The rearrangement joins TRBV15 to TRBJ1-3, with D tentatively TRBD1 (5 bases). V lost 0 bases and J 1 base, leaving 13 bases between the germline ends. Germline CDR1 reads LNHNV; CDR2 reads YYDKDF (reference sequence). The CDR3 runs to 17 residues. CDR3 in amino acids: CATSREKWGHSGNTIYF. DNA of the CDR3: TGTGCCACCAGCAGAGAGAAATGGGGCCATTCTGGAAACACCATATATTTT. Filled out from reference TRBV15 and TRBJ1-3, the complete variable domain reads DAMVIQNPRYQVTQFGKPVTLSCSQTLNHNVMYWYQQKSSQAPKLLFHYYDKDFNNEADTPDNFQSRRPNTSFCFLDIRSPGLGDTAMYLCATSREKWGHSGNTIYFGEGSWLTVV.

The chain's CDR3 is CASSLDRTYEQYF. The CDR3 DNA follows: TGTGCCAGCAGCTTGGACAGGACCTACGAGCAGTACTTC. The chain combines TRBV7-8 with TRBJ2-7; 7 bases are a match to TRBD1. This CDR3 is built from 13 residues. The J segment lost 2 bases and the V segment lost 3 bases, leaving 1 base of the junction unmatched. CDR1 and CDR2 from the germline V gene are SGHVS and FQNEAQ.

V is TRBV5-6 and J is TRBJ1-5; 10 positions match TRBD1. V shed 0 bases and J 7 bases; nucleotides not matched to a gene: 4. CDR1 is SGHDT and CDR2 is YYEEEE in the germline V gene. The CDR3 consists of 15 residues. In DNA, the CDR3 is TGTGCCAGCAGCTTGGGGGACAGGGGAGGCCAGCCCCAGCATTTT. The encoded protein is CASSLGDRGGQPQHF.

This chain joins TRBV19 and TRBJ2-1; 11 bases match TRBD1. CDR3 length equals 15 residues. The junction had 9 bases not matched to a gene; V was cut back by 5 bases and J by 9 bases. In germline, CDR1 is LNHDA, CDR2 SQIVND (reference sequence). CDR3 amino acids: CASSQRTGGFGEQFF. As DNA, the CDR3 is TGTGCCAGTAGTCAACGGACAGGGGGCTTTGGTGAGCAGTTCTTC.

The chain couples TRBV7-2 to TRBJ2-3, with a possible D match to TRBD2 (5 bases). This CDR3 contains 15 residues. Germline CDR1 SGHTA, CDR2 FQGNSA. V gave up 1 base and J gave up 6 bases, with 14 bases separating them. The CDR3 loop reads CASSLGGLKGDTQYF. The DNA of the CDR3 is TGTGCCAGCAGCTTAGGAGGGTTGAAGGGCGATACGCAGTATTTT.

The chain has TRBV19 and TRBJ2-7, with TRBD1 identical over 7 bases. The CDR3 consists of 18 residues. Trimming at V came to 5 bases and at J to 4 bases, leaving 20 bases not matched to a gene. Germline CDR1 is LNHDA and CDR2 is SQIVND (reference sequence). CDR3 amino acids: CASSPTGQTASELYEQYF. As DNA, the CDR3 is TGTGCCAGTAGTCCCACGGGACAGACGGCTTCGGAGCTTTACGAGCAGTACTTC.

The rearrangement joins TRBV5-1 to TRBJ1-3; D unresolved. Germline CDR1 SGHRS, CDR2 YFSETQ. The CDR3 is 15 residues long. The ends were cut back, 5 bases at V and 3 bases at J, with 15 bases in the middle. CDR3 amino acids: CASSLGPGNGNTIYF. The CDR3 bases are TGCGCCAGCAGTCTAGGCCCGGGAAATGGAAACACCATATATTTT.

The V and J genes are TRBV20-1 and TRBJ2-1; a possible D gene is TRBD2 (5 bases). In germline, CDR1 is DFQATT, CDR2 SNEGSKA (reference sequence). This CDR3 has 10 residues. Trimming removed 6 bases from V and 10 bases from J, with 10 bases in between. The chain's CDR3 is CSALPGEQFF. CDR3 DNA sequence: TGCAGTGCCCTCCCGGGAGAGCAGTTCTTC.

The rearrangement uses TRBV11-2 and TRBJ2-1; tentatively, D is TRBD2 (6 bases). Germline lookup yields CDR1 SGHAT and CDR2 FQNNGV. Between the trimmed V and J ends, which lost 1 base and 2 bases, there was a span of 12 bases. The CDR3 length is 16 residues. CDR3 residues: CASSLGGLGAYNEQFF. DNA for the CDR3: TGTGCCAGCAGCTTAGGGGGACTGGGGGCCTACAATGAGCAGTTCTTC.

The gene calls are TRBV6-1 and TRBJ1-1, with a possible D match to TRBD1 (5 bases). The CDR3 covers 14 residues. V shed 8 bases and J shed 0 bases, with 13 bases lying between them. Germline V lookup: CDR1 MNHNS, CDR2 SASEGT. As DNA, the CDR3 is TGTGCCAGCCCATCCGACAGACTGAACACTGAAGCTTTCTTT. The encoded protein is CASPSDRLNTEAFF.

In its sample, this clone was seen a few times. The V gene is TRBV4-1, the J gene TRBJ2-1; 9 nucleotides line up with TRBD2. This CDR3 is 17 amino acids long. Germline V gene data show CDR1 as MGHRA and CDR2 as YSYEKL. V shed 4 bases and J 7 bases; nucleotides not matched to a gene: 14. The CDR3 sequence is CASSPESSGSRPNEQFF. The CDR3 nucleotides are TGCGCCAGCAGCCCCGAGAGTAGCGGGAGTCGGCCGAATGAGCAGTTCTTC.

The genes are TRBV10-3 and TRBJ2-6, with D possibly TRBD1 on 6 matching bases. CDR3 length equals 17 residues. Germline V gene lookup returns CDR1 ENHRY and CDR2 SYGVKD. Between the trimmed V and J ends, which lost 4 bases and 4 bases, there was a span of 17 bases. This chain's CDR3 is CAISALIGGSGANVLTF. In DNA, the CDR3 is TGTGCCATCAGTGCCCTGATTGGGGGCTCCGGGGCCAACGTCCTGACTTTC.

The chain joins TRBV6-5 to TRBJ1-1; D uncertain. CDR3 length equals 14 residues. The ends were cut back, 4 bases at V and 4 bases at J, with 13 bases in the middle. The germline CDR1 and CDR2 sequences are MNHEY and SVGAGI. CDR3 DNA: TGTGCCAGCAGTTTGTTGGGAGGTAGCACTGAAGCTTTCTTT. This translates into CASSLLGGSTEAFF.